The 7 T cell receptor beta chains below come from one sample, sequenced in a study of cytomegalovirus exposure and HLA in healthy donors. Use of 60 Vbeta and 13 Jbeta primers characterized the PCR. Clones were sequenced by immunoSEQ multiplex PCR, and TCRdb holds only the in-frame ones, with some missing. Among 65,000 to 80,000 clones listed, 78% were seen once. The sequencing sample was made of PBMCs. These receptors were taken from a middle-aged woman in good health and CMV-seropositive.

J is TRBJ1-4 and V is TRBV9; maybe TRBD1 (5 bases). There are 14 residues in the CDR3. V shed 4 bases and J shed 8 bases, with 15 bases lying between them. Per germline, CDR1 SGDLS and CDR2 YYNGEE. The CDR3 nucleotides read TGTGCCAGCAGCCCATCGGGGGGGGAAGAAAAACTGTTTTTT. Protein sequence: CASSPSGGEEKLFF.

V is TRBV20-1 and J is TRBJ2-5; D gene unclear. The CDR3 loop spans 11 amino acids. Trimming shortened V by 4 bases and J by 8 bases, and 11 bases separated the two germline ends. CDR1 is DFQATT and CDR2 is SNEGSKA in the germline V gene (reference sequence). Here the CDR3 reads CSAITKRTQYF. For the CDR3, the DNA is TGCAGTGCTATCACCAAGAGAACCCAGTACTTC.

This clone was seen a handful of times. The chain uses TRBV18 and TRBJ2-3, with a weak D call TRBD2 (6 bases). Germline loops: CDR1 KGHSH, CDR2 LQKENI. Trimming removed 0 bases from V and 10 bases from J, with 17 bases in between. The CDR3 loop spans 15 amino acids. CDR3: CASSPPAAGPLAQYF. The CDR3 DNA sequence: TGTGCCAGCTCACCACCAGCGGCGGGACCCCTTGCGCAGTATTTT.

The V gene is TRBV27, the J gene TRBJ2-7; a possible D gene is TRBD1 (6 bases). Germline V CDR1 and CDR2: MNHEY, SMNVEV (reference sequence). The CDR3 is 13 amino acids. The V end lost 4 bases, the J end lost 5 bases, and 12 bases lay between the germline ends. The CDR3 DNA reads as TGTGCCAGCAGTTGGACAGAAACCCACGAGCAGTACTTC. This gives the protein CASSWTETHEQYF.

This chain uses TRBV7-2 with TRBJ1-2; D remains unclear. V was cut by 1 base and J by 8 bases, with 11 bases left in between. CDR3 size: 13 residues. The germline gives CDR1 SGHTA, CDR2 FQGNSA. CDR3 region: CASSLVREGGYTF. CDR3 DNA sequence: TGTGCCAGCAGCTTAGTTAGGGAGGGCGGCTACACCTTC.

The CDR3 coding sequence is TGTGCCAGCAGTTTAAGGGGACAGGGGGCCACTGAAGCTTTCTTT. It codes for CASSLRGQGATEAFF. The V gene is TRBV27, the J gene TRBJ1-1, with 12 bases aligning to TRBD1. Germline V gene lookup returns CDR1 MNHEY and CDR2 SMNVEV (reference sequence). V trimming: 2 bases; J trimming: 4 bases; junction bases outside the gene matches: 2. This CDR3 contains 15 residues.

The rearrangement links TRBV6-5 to TRBJ1-5; D perhaps matches TRBD1 (6 bases). Trimming removed 3 bases from V and 5 bases from J, with 14 bases in between. CDR1 is MNHEY, CDR2 SVGAGI, per germline. There are 15 residues in the CDR3. CDR3 sequence (DNA): TGTGCCAGCAGTTATAGGCAGGGGAGGGATCAGCCCCAGCATTTT. Protein: CASSYRQGRDQPQHF.